Listed below are T cell receptor beta chains from one sample, sequenced in a study of vaccination and CD4 T cells after COVID-19. Each CDR3 protein is one row after TCRdb ran MiXCR on the PCR reads. The sample includes about 3,000 distinct CDR3 sequences, about 20% seen only once; the top ten take 45%. The antigens of these receptors remain unknown. The sample consisted of CD4+ T cells from blood, cultured in vitro. The origin of the receptors is a human donor who had recovered from COVID-19. Each CDR3 is given with its conserved first and last residue. Each record gives: J gene, D gene, clone size, V gene, CDR3 protein, CDR3 DNA. D genes are given only for firm matches. The size entry is marked missing in some rows and otherwise reads once, few, many or a size class.

j_gene: TRBJ2-3
d_gene: TRBD1
abundance: few
v_gene: TRBV20-1
CDR3aa: CSALRVSGGMTDTQYF
CDR3nt: TGCAGTGCCCTCCGGGTGTCAGGGGGCATGACAGATACGCAGTATTTT

j_gene: TRBJ2-7
d_gene: NA
abundance: few
v_gene: TRBV7-2
CDR3aa: CASSLPSQYEQYF
CDR3nt: TGTGCCAGCAGCTTGCCTAGTCAATACGAGCAGTACTTC

j_gene: TRBJ2-1
d_gene: TRBD2
abundance: NA
v_gene: TRBV7-2
CDR3aa: CASRPTSGGGYEQFF
CDR3nt: TGTGCCAGCAGACCCACTAGCGGGGGGGGGTATGAGCAGTTCTTC

j_gene: TRBJ2-3
d_gene: NA
abundance: medium-sized
v_gene: TRBV12-5
CDR3aa: CASVGMDGADTQYF
CDR3nt: TGTGCTAGTGTTGGGATGGACGGCGCAGATACGCAGTATTTT

j_gene: TRBJ2-3
d_gene: TRBD1
abundance: NA
v_gene: TRBV12-3/TRBV12-4
CDR3aa: CASSPGQWRTDTQYF
CDR3nt: TGTGCCAGCAGCCCGGGACAGTGGAGAACAGATACGCAGTATTTT

j_gene: TRBJ1-2
d_gene: TRBD1
abundance: medium-sized
v_gene: TRBV19
CDR3aa: CASSPTGDIYGYTF
CDR3nt: TGTGCCAGTAGTCCCACAGGGGACATCTATGGCTACACCTTC

j_gene: TRBJ2-7
d_gene: NA
abundance: NA
v_gene: TRBV9
CDR3aa: CASRAPGDSATYEQYF
CDR3nt: TGTGCCAGCAGAGCCCCCGGTGACAGCGCTACCTACGAGCAGTACTTC

j_gene: TRBJ1-6
d_gene: NA
abundance: few
v_gene: TRBV30
CDR3aa: CAWEGTQRTHSPLHF
CDR3nt: TGTGCCTGGGAGGGGACACAAAGGACCCACTCACCCCTCCACTTT

j_gene: TRBJ2-2
d_gene: NA
abundance: NA
v_gene: TRBV19
CDR3aa: CASSVGGARTGELFF
CDR3nt: TGTGCCAGTAGCGTGGGGGGGGCCCGGACCGGGGAGCTGTTTTTT

j_gene: TRBJ2-2
d_gene: TRBD1
abundance: NA
v_gene: TRBV15
CDR3aa: CATSRADRGRQGELFF
CDR3nt: TGTGCCACCAGCAGAGCGGACAGGGGAAGGCAAGGGGAGCTGTTTTTT

j_gene: TRBJ2-3
d_gene: TRBD2
abundance: NA
v_gene: TRBV20-1
CDR3aa: CSARNAGGPADTQYF
CDR3nt: TGCAGTGCTAGAAACGCGGGGGGGCCAGCAGATACGCAGTATTTT

j_gene: TRBJ2-7
d_gene: NA
abundance: NA
v_gene: TRBV3-1
CDR3aa: CASSHWRASSYEQYF
CDR3nt: TGTGCCAGCAGCCATTGGAGGGCGAGCTCCTACGAGCAGTACTTC

j_gene: TRBJ1-1
d_gene: NA
abundance: few
v_gene: TRBV6-1
CDR3aa: CASGEGGGTEAFF
CDR3nt: TGTGCCAGCGGCGAGGGGGGAGGCACTGAAGCTTTCTTT

j_gene: TRBJ1-2
d_gene: NA
abundance: medium-sized
v_gene: TRBV12-3/TRBV12-4
CDR3aa: CASSPIGLMYAYTF
CDR3nt: TGTGCCAGCAGTCCTATTGGGCTCATGTATGCCTACACCTTC

j_gene: TRBJ2-7
d_gene: NA
abundance: few
v_gene: TRBV20-1
CDR3aa: CSAQHRDYEQYF
CDR3nt: TGCAGTGCCCAGCACAGGGACTACGAGCAGTACTTC

j_gene: TRBJ2-1
d_gene: TRBD2
abundance: NA
v_gene: TRBV7-2
CDR3aa: CASSFKRGGVSDEQFF
CDR3nt: TGTGCCAGCAGCTTCAAGCGGGGGGGCGTGTCGGATGAGCAGTTCTTC

j_gene: TRBJ2-5
d_gene: NA
abundance: NA
v_gene: TRBV20-1
CDR3aa: CSARPSGETQYF
CDR3nt: TGCAGTGCAAGGCCCAGCGGAGAGACCCAGTACTTC

j_gene: TRBJ2-2
d_gene: TRBD2
abundance: NA
v_gene: TRBV6-4
CDR3aa: CASSVEAGGHTGELFF
CDR3nt: TGTGCCAGCAGTGTGGAAGCGGGGGGGCACACCGGGGAGCTGTTTTTT

j_gene: TRBJ1-5
d_gene: TRBD1
abundance: few
v_gene: TRBV4-1
CDR3aa: CASSQDWTGGAYSNQPQHF
CDR3nt: TGCGCCAGCAGCCAAGACTGGACAGGTGGGGCATATAGCAATCAGCCCCAGCATTTT

j_gene: TRBJ2-7
d_gene: NA
abundance: NA
v_gene: TRBV30
CDR3aa: CAWRTTLTYEQYF
CDR3nt: TGTGCCTGGCGGACAACCCTTACCTACGAGCAGTACTTC

j_gene: TRBJ1-3
d_gene: NA
abundance: few
v_gene: TRBV2
CDR3aa: CASSEVSLQGNTIYF
CDR3nt: TGTGCCAGCAGTGAAGTGAGCCTCCAAGGGAACACCATATATTTT

j_gene: TRBJ1-5
d_gene: NA
abundance: NA
v_gene: TRBV20-1
CDR3aa: CSAGGYGNQPQHF
CDR3nt: TGCAGTGCCGGAGGCTACGGCAATCAGCCCCAGCATTTT

j_gene: TRBJ2-5
d_gene: TRBD1
abundance: NA
v_gene: TRBV23-1
CDR3aa: CASSPRQGRQETQYF
CDR3nt: TGCGCCAGCAGTCCACGACAGGGCCGCCAAGAGACCCAGTACTTC

j_gene: TRBJ1-5
d_gene: NA
abundance: medium-sized
v_gene: TRBV6-5
CDR3aa: CASSYQQNQPQHF
CDR3nt: TGTGCCAGCAGTTACCAACAGAATCAGCCCCAGCATTTT

j_gene: TRBJ1-2
d_gene: TRBD1
abundance: few
v_gene: TRBV12-3/TRBV12-4
CDR3aa: CASSPLLTGIYGYTF
CDR3nt: TGTGCCAGCAGTCCCCTATTGACAGGGATCTATGGCTACACCTTC

j_gene: TRBJ1-4
d_gene: NA
abundance: few
v_gene: TRBV20-1
CDR3aa: CSADSGRGEKLFF
CDR3nt: TGCAGTGCTGATTCGGGGCGGGGTGAAAAACTGTTTTTT

j_gene: TRBJ1-6
d_gene: NA
abundance: NA
v_gene: TRBV30
CDR3aa: CAWSGDPRYNSPLHF
CDR3nt: TGTGCCTGGAGTGGGGACCCGAGGTATAATTCACCCCTCCACTTT

j_gene: TRBJ2-7
d_gene: TRBD1
abundance: few
v_gene: TRBV5-1
CDR3aa: CASSLGDRGSGEQYF
CDR3nt: TGCGCCAGCAGCTTGGGGGACAGGGGTTCGGGCGAGCAGTACTTC

j_gene: TRBJ2-7
d_gene: NA
abundance: NA
v_gene: TRBV2
CDR3aa: CASSDLRAPSYEQYF
CDR3nt: TGTGCCAGCAGTGATTTGCGGGCCCCGTCCTACGAGCAGTACTTC

j_gene: TRBJ2-7
d_gene: NA
abundance: NA
v_gene: TRBV25-1
CDR3aa: CASSGYYEQYF
CDR3nt: TGTGCCAGCAGTGGGTACTACGAGCAGTACTTC

j_gene: TRBJ2-3
d_gene: NA
abundance: NA
v_gene: TRBV5-1
CDR3aa: CASSPLLATDTQYF
CDR3nt: TGCGCCAGCAGCCCCCTACTAGCCACAGATACGCAGTATTTT

j_gene: TRBJ1-2
d_gene: NA
abundance: medium-sized
v_gene: TRBV20-1
CDR3aa: CSAREGRGDGYTF
CDR3nt: TGCAGTGCTAGAGAAGGGAGGGGGGATGGCTACACCTTC

j_gene: TRBJ2-1
d_gene: TRBD2
abundance: once
v_gene: TRBV27
CDR3aa: CASSLRLAGLNEQFF
CDR3nt: TGTGCCAGCAGTTTAAGACTAGCGGGCCTCAATGAGCAGTTCTTC

j_gene: TRBJ2-5
d_gene: NA
abundance: few
v_gene: TRBV11-2
CDR3aa: CASSSFIGFGIGETQYF
CDR3nt: TGTGCCAGCAGCTCCTTCATTGGCTTTGGTATAGGAGAGACCCAGTACTTC

j_gene: TRBJ2-1
d_gene: TRBD2
abundance: NA
v_gene: TRBV10-2
CDR3aa: CASSELPGRDYNEQFF
CDR3nt: TGCGCCAGCAGTGAGTTGCCCGGGAGGGACTACAATGAGCAGTTCTTC

j_gene: TRBJ1-2
d_gene: NA
abundance: NA
v_gene: TRBV28
CDR3aa: CASSPGGLNYGYTF
CDR3nt: TGTGCCAGCAGTCCCGGAGGGTTAAACTATGGCTACACCTTC

j_gene: TRBJ1-1
d_gene: TRBD1
abundance: NA
v_gene: TRBV7-9
CDR3aa: CASTQTRQGGYTEAFF
CDR3nt: TGTGCCAGCACCCAAACCAGGCAGGGGGGATATACTGAAGCTTTCTTT

j_gene: TRBJ2-2
d_gene: NA
abundance: once
v_gene: TRBV30
CDR3aa: CAWSRHNTGELFF
CDR3nt: TGTGCCTGGAGTCGGCATAACACCGGGGAGCTGTTTTTT

j_gene: TRBJ2-2
d_gene: NA
abundance: NA
v_gene: TRBV19
CDR3aa: CASSIGPGTRIDTGELFF
CDR3nt: TGTGCCAGTAGTATAGGGCCCGGGACACGGATCGACACCGGGGAGCTGTTTTTT

j_gene: TRBJ1-1
d_gene: NA
abundance: NA
v_gene: TRBV4-1
CDR3aa: CASGPGILADTEAFF
CDR3nt: TGCGCCAGCGGCCCCGGGATCTTGGCGGACACTGAAGCTTTCTTT

j_gene: TRBJ1-2
d_gene: NA
abundance: medium-sized
v_gene: TRBV30
CDR3aa: CAWSMRGAYGYTF
CDR3nt: TGTGCCTGGAGTATGCGAGGGGCCTATGGCTACACCTTC